Listed here are 11 T cell receptor beta chains from one sample, sequenced in a study of T cell changes during pregnancy in multiple sclerosis. This table comes from immunoSEQ multiplex PCR, and its TCRdb copy is limited to in-frame clones, with some not included. There are tens of thousands of clones in the sample; around 90% occur only once, and around 0.41% lies in the top ten. The starting material was CD4+ T cells from peripheral blood mononuclear cells, obtained in the third trimester of pregnancy. The receptors here all came from a female donor with multiple sclerosis, enrolled in a pregnancy study.

The chain recombines TRBV11-2 with TRBJ2-5; D is possibly TRBD1 (5 bases). The germline CDR1 and CDR2 sequences are SGHAT and FQNNGV. This CDR3 has 15 residues. The ends were cut back, 5 bases at V and 2 bases at J, with 15 bases in the middle. The CDR3 region has the DNA TGTGCCAGCAGCCCTCGGGCAGGGCAACAAGAGACCCAGTACTTC. Translation: CASSPRAGQQETQYF.

This clone appeared once. In DNA, the CDR3 is TGTGCCAGCAGTCACCGGGACAGGGATCGCGCGGAGACCCAGTACTTC. Its translation: CASSHRDRDRAETQYF. This chain links TRBV28 with TRBJ2-5; TRBD1 matches 9 bases. The CDR3 loop spans 16 amino acids. V lost 5 bases to trimming and J lost 5 bases; unmatched junction nucleotides: 12. CDR1 MDHEN and CDR2 SYDVKM come from the germline V gene.

The chain combines TRBV5-1 with TRBJ1-1; TRBD1 matches at 9 bases. In germline, CDR1 is SGHRS, CDR2 YFSETQ. The CDR3 extends over 15 amino acids. The V and J ends lost 5 bases and 11 bases, in that order; junction bases with no gene match: 16. CDR3 amino acids: CASSLRQGEEENAFF. In nucleotides, the CDR3 is TGCGCCAGCAGTTTAAGACAGGGGGAAGAAGAGAATGCTTTCTTT.

Only a few counts were recorded for this clone. A junction end diverges from the germline sequence, so it may reflect a read error. The same CDR3 arises from other DNA sequences in this sample as well. The chain has TRBV6-6 and TRBJ2-7; D may be TRBD2 (5 bases). The CDR3 extends over 12 amino acids. Germline assignment: CDR1 MNHNY and CDR2 SVGAGI (reference sequence). Here the CDR3 DNA reads TGTGCCAGCAGTTACCTGGACTCCGAGCAGTACTTT. The encoded protein is CASSYLDSEQYF.

This sequence joins TRBV9 and TRBJ2-5, with TRBD2 matching 10 bases. Germline V lookup: CDR1 SGDLS, CDR2 YYNGEE. The CDR3 is 16 amino acids. V gave up 6 bases and J gave up 1 base; unmatched junction bases: 9. CDR3 sequence (DNA): TGTGCCAGCAATAGCGGGGGGCAACCTTTCCAAGAGACCCAGTACTTC. This codes for CASNSGGQPFQETQYF.

The V gene is TRBV12-5, the J gene TRBJ2-1, with D possibly being TRBD2 (6 bases). V gave up 2 bases and J gave up 0 bases, with 17 bases separating them. CDR3 length equals 18 residues. In germline, CDR1 is LGHNT, CDR2 FRNRAP. The CDR3 protein is CASGLIGFSGTSYNEQFF. CDR3 DNA sequence: TGTGCTAGTGGTTTGATTGGCTTTAGCGGCACCTCCTACAATGAGCAGTTCTTC.

This clone was detected only once. The chain has TRBV11-2 and TRBJ2-7, with D hard to call. This CDR3 is built from 15 residues. Germline lookup yields CDR1 SGHAT and CDR2 FQNNGV. V was shortened by 1 base and J by 3 bases, with 13 bases between the two germline ends. CDR3 DNA: TGTGCCAGCAGCTTAGCTCGCGGCGGATACTACGAGCAGTACTTC. Its protein is CASSLARGGYYEQYF.

In this sample, this clone turned up once. V and J are TRBV6-6 and TRBJ1-2; D is possibly TRBD1 (5 bases). Germline V gene sequence: CDR1 MNHNY, CDR2 SVGAGI (reference sequence). There are 14 residues in the CDR3. The ends were cut back, 0 bases at V and 6 bases at J, with 11 bases in the middle. The CDR3 region has the DNA TGTGCCAGCAGTTACTCGACCAGGGTTGATGGCTACACCTTC. Amino acids: CASSYSTRVDGYTF.

CDR3 DNA sequence: TGTGCCAGCAGCTTAGTTGGGGGGGTGAACACCGGGGAGCTGTTTTTT. It translates to CASSLVGGVNTGELFF. The chain has TRBV11-2 and TRBJ2-2; 7 nucleotides match TRBD2. The CDR3 is made up of 16 amino acids. Trimming cost V 1 base and J 1 base; bases outside gene matches: 3. The germline CDR1 and CDR2 sequences are SGHAT and FQNNGV.

For this clone: This specimen includes other DNA sequences encoding the same CDR3. The J gene is TRBJ2-1, the V gene TRBV5-8; tentative D call: TRBD2 (5 bases). From germline, CDR1 is SGHTS and CDR2 YDEGEE. The CDR3 loop spans 15 amino acids. V shed 4 bases and J shed 0 bases, with 11 bases lying between them. CDR3 sequence: CASSPRASSYNEQFF. The CDR3 DNA is TGTGCCAGCAGCCCGAGGGCCTCCTCCTACAATGAGCAGTTCTTC.

The chain carries TRBV7-2 and TRBJ2-5; 7 nucleotides line up with TRBD2. Looked up from germline, CDR1 is SGHTA and CDR2 is FQGNSA. This CDR3 has 16 amino acids. After removal of 1 base from V and 2 bases from J, the junction contained 7 bases not matched to a gene. CDR3 nucleotide sequence: TGTGCCAGCAGCTTAGGCGCTAGCGGAGGACAAGAGACCCAGTACTTC. Residues: CASSLGASGGQETQYF.